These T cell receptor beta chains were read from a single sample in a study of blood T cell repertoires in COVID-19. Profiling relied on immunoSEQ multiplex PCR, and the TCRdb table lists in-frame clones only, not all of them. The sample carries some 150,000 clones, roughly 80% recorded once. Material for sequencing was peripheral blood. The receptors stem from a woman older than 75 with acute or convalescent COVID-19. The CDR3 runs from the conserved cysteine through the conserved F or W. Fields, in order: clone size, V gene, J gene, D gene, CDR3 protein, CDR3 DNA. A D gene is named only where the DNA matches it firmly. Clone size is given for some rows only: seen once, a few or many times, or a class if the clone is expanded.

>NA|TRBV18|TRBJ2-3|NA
CASSPNSGSTDTQYF
TGTGCCAGCTCACCAAATTCCGGGAGCACAGATACGCAGTATTTT
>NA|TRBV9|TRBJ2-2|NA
CASSVGLVTGELFF
TGTGCCAGCAGCGTAGGGCTGGTGACCGGGGAGCTGTTTTTT
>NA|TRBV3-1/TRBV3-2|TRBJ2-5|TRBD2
CASSQDLGGETQYF
TGTGCCAGCAGCCAAGATCTCGGGGGGGAGACCCAGTACTTC
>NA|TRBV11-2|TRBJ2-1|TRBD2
CASSLDLLAGYNEQFF
TGTGCCAGCAGCTTAGATCTATTAGCGGGCTACAATGAGCAGTTCTTC
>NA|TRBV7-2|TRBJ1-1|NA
CASRLGGGNTEAFF
TGTGCCAGCAGACTGGGAGGGGGGAACACTGAAGCTTTCTTT
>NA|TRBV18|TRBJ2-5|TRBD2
CASSPPGRYQRGREETQYF
TGTGCCAGCTCACCACCCGGCCGCTATCAGCGGGGAAGAGAAGAGACCCAGTACTTC
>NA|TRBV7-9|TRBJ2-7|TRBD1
CASSPIPGQGSYEQYF
TGTGCCAGCAGCCCAATACCGGGACAGGGCTCCTACGAGCAGTACTTC
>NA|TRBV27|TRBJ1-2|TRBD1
CASSWGTGGNYGYTF
TGTGCCAGCAGTTGGGGGACAGGGGGGAACTATGGCTACACCTTC
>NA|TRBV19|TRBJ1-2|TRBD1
CASTQWTGQPNYGYTF
TGTGCCAGTACTCAATGGACGGGACAGCCCAACTATGGCTACACCTTC
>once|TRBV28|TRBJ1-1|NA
CASSRTGWEAFF
TGTGCCAGCAGTAGAACAGGGTGGGAAGCTTTCTTT
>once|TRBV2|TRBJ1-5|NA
CASSEGRQPQHF
TGTGCCAGCAGTGAAGGGCGGCAGCCCCAGCATTTT
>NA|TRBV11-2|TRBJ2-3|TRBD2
CASSFLAGGADTQYF
TGTGCCAGCAGCTTCTTAGCGGGGGGGGCGGATACGCAGTATTTT
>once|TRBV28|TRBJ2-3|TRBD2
CASSSPGAGGRDTQYF
TGTGCCAGCAGTTCCCCTGGAGCGGGGGGGCGTGATACGCAGTATTTT
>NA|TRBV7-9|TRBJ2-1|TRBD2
CASSLALGRGGGDNEQFF
TGTGCCAGCAGCTTAGCGTTAGGGCGGGGCGGGGGTGACAATGAGCAGTTCTTC
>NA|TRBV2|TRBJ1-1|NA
CASHKNTEAFF
TGTGCCAGTCACAAGAACACTGAAGCTTTCTTT
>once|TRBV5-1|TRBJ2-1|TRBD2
CASSLVAGVENEQFF
TGCGCCAGCAGCTTGGTAGCGGGAGTTGAGAATGAGCAGTTCTTC
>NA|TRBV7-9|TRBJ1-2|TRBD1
CASSETGVNYGYTF
TGTGCCAGCAGCGAGACAGGGGTCAACTATGGCTACACCTTC
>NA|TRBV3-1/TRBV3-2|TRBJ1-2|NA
CASSLYGGYTF
TGTGCCAGCAGCCTGTACGGTGGCTACACCTTC
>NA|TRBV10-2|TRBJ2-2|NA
CASSGQENTGELFF
TGCGCCAGCAGTGGACAGGAAAACACCGGGGAGCTGTTTTTT
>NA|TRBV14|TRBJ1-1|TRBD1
CASSRDRATEAFF
TGTGCCAGCAGCCGAGACAGGGCGACTGAAGCTTTCTTT
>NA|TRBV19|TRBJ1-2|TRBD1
CASSIQGQGADGYTF
TGTGCCAGTAGTATACAGGGACAGGGGGCGGATGGCTACACCTTC
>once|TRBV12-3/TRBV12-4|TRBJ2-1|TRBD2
CASSRRLAGEQFF
TGTGCCAGCAGTCGCCGACTAGCAGGTGAGCAGTTCTTC
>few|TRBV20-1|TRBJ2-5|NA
CSASSGPPQETQYF
TGCAGTGCTAGTAGCGGCCCCCCCCAAGAGACCCAGTACTTC
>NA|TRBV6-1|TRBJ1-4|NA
CASSEVPDGGEKLFF
TGTGCCAGCAGTGAAGTTCCGGACGGAGGGGAAAAACTGTTTTTT
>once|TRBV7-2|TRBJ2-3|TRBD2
CASSLALIAGGGTQYF
TGTGCCAGCAGCTTAGCGCTAATAGCGGGGGGAGGTACGCAGTATTTT
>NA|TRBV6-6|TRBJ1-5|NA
CASSQYDSSNQPQHF
TGTGCCAGCAGTCAGTACGACAGTAGCAATCAGCCCCAGCATTTT
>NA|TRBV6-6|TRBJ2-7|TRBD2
CASSPAGTSGSYEQYF
TGTGCCAGCAGTCCAGCCGGGACTAGCGGTTCCTACGAGCAGTACTTC
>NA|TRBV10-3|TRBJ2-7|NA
CAISESSLARGSYEQYF
TGTGCCATCAGTGAGTCGAGTTTGGCCAGGGGAAGCTACGAGCAGTACTTC
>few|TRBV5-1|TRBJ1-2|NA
CASSLEGTTYGYTF
TGCGCCAGCAGCTTGGAAGGGACAACCTATGGCTACACCTTC
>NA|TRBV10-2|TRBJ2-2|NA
CASSRSISGELFF
TGCGCCAGCAGTAGAAGCATCTCCGGGGAGCTGTTTTTT
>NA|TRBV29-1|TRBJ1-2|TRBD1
CSVFDRDSYGYTF
TGCAGCGTGTTCGACAGGGACTCCTATGGCTACACCTTC
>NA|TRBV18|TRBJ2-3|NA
CASSPPRGEGTDTQYF
TGTGCCAGCTCACCACCCAGGGGCGAGGGCACAGATACGCAGTATTTT
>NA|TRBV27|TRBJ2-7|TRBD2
CASSPLAAGYEQYF
TGTGCCAGCAGTCCTCTAGCGGCGGGCTACGAGCAGTACTTC
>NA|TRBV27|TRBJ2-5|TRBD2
CASSLGSASGEQETQYF
TGTGCCAGCAGTTTAGGCTCGGCTAGCGGGGAACAAGAGACCCAGTACTTC
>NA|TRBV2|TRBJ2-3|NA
CASSESASGTDTQYF
TGTGCCAGCAGTGAATCCGCTAGCGGCACAGATACGCAGTATTTT
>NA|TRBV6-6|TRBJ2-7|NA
CASSYPARGTSTEQYF
TGTGCCAGCAGTTACCCCGCCCGGGGGACCTCTACCGAGCAGTACTTC
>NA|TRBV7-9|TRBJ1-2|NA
CASSLSPGVHGYTF
TGTGCCAGCAGCTTATCCCCGGGGGTACATGGCTACACCTTC
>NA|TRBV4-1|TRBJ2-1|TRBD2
CASSPRTSGGVSNEQFF
TGCGCCAGCAGCCCGAGGACTAGCGGGGGGGTATCAAATGAGCAGTTCTTC
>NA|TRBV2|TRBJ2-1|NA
CASSEAGASIEQFF
TGTGCCAGCAGTGAGGCAGGGGCGTCTATTGAGCAGTTCTTC
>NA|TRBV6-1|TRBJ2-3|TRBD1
CASSEGQGQDTQYF
TGTGCCAGCAGTGAGGGACAGGGTCAAGATACGCAGTATTTT
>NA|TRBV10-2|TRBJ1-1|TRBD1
CASSDWTGRNTEAFF
TGCGCCAGCAGTGACTGGACAGGACGGAACACTGAAGCTTTCTTT
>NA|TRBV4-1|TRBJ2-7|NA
CASSRTGFVLYEQYF
TGCGCCAGCAGCCGCACAGGGTTCGTTCTCTACGAGCAGTACTTC
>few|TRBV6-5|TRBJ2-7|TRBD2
CASSLGAGGQNEQYF
TGTGCCAGCAGCCTTGGGGCGGGAGGGCAAAACGAGCAGTACTTC
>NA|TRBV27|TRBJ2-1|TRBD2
CASSLAGYNEQFF
TGTGCCAGCAGCTTAGCGGGTTACAATGAGCAGTTCTTC
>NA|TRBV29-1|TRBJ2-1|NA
CSVESGVGHEQFF
TGCAGCGTTGAAAGCGGAGTGGGTCATGAGCAGTTCTTC
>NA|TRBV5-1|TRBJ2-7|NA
CASSSYPGWEQYF
TGCGCCAGCAGCTCCTACCCAGGATGGGAGCAGTACTTC
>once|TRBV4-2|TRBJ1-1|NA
CASRRSPGTEAFF
TGTGCCAGCAGACGTTCTCCAGGGACTGAAGCTTTCTTT
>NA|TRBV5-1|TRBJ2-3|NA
CASSFTAVTDTQYF
TGCGCCAGCAGCTTTACAGCGGTTACAGATACGCAGTATTTT
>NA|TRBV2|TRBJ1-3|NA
CASRPGQTGNTIYF
TGTGCCAGCAGGCCGGGACAAACTGGAAACACCATATATTTT
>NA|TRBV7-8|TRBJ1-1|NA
CASSPRDWNTEAFF
TGTGCCAGCAGCCCTCGGGACTGGAACACTGAAGCTTTCTTT
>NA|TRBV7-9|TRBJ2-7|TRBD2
CASSLLASGLSYEQYF
TGTGCCAGCAGCTTATTGGCTAGCGGGCTCTCCTACGAGCAGTACTTC
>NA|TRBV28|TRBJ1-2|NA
CASGAGVVSYTF
TGTGCCAGCGGGGCGGGGGTCGTTAGCTACACCTTC
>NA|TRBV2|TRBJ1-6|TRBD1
CASRTPGQGIQGSTLHF
TGTGCCAGCCGAACTCCGGGACAGGGGATCCAAGGAAGCACCCTCCACTTT
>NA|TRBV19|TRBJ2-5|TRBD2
CASSIASGGDETQYF
TGTGCCAGTAGTATTGCGAGCGGGGGGGATGAGACCCAGTACTTC